One sample yielded the 12 T cell receptor beta chains listed below, sequenced in a study of regulatory T cells in long-lasting Graves disease. Researchers made TCR beta libraries by using iRepertoire HTBI primers and running Arm-PCR on CDR3 regions. Using its own MiXCR run on the multiplex PCR reads, TCRdb lists one record per CDR3 protein. The table has over 500,000 distinct CDR3 sequences, roughly 16% seen once. As for time point: newly diagnosed GD, antithyroid drugs for less than 3 months. TCR sequences were obtained from RNA taken from PBMCs. Another study also made use of these data, one on T cells in Graves' hyperthyroidism and ophthalmopathy.

The source was peripheral blood mononuclear cells (PBMCs), collected at new diagnosis, from a patient treated with antithyroid drugs. All receptors derive from a woman aged 25 to 39 with Graves disease.

In its sample, this clonotype was seen many times. The gene calls are TRBV6-5 and TRBJ1-1; possibly TRBD1 for D (6 bases). Germline V gene sequence: CDR1 MNHEY, CDR2 SVGAGI. The V gene lost 1 base and the J gene lost 1 base, with 16 bases spanning the gap. The CDR3 is 17 amino acids. For the CDR3, the DNA is TGTGCCAGCAGTTACTATGGCCAGGGGCCGGGGAACACTGAAGCTTTCTTT. This gives the protein CASSYYGQGPGNTEAFF.

The table lists this clonotype with many counts. The CDR3 coding sequence is TGTGCCAGCAAGGTGGACAGCCAAAATTCACCCCTCCACTTT. This translates into CASKVDSQNSPLHF. The V and J genes are TRBV2 and TRBJ1-6; D may be TRBD1 (6 bases). Germline assignment: CDR1 SNHLY and CDR2 FYNNEI. The CDR3 spans 14 residues. Trimming removed 7 bases from V and 7 bases from J, with 14 bases in between. The complete variable domain, with remaining parts taken from reference TRBV2 and TRBJ1-6, reads EPEVTQTPSHQVTQMGQEVILRCVPISNHLYFYWYRQILGQKVEFLVSFYNNEISEKSEIFDDQFSVERPDGSNFTLKIRSTKLEDSAMYFCASKVDSQNSPLHFGNGTRLTVT.

This chain joins TRBV9 and TRBJ2-1; TRBD2 matches at 9 bases. The CDR3 is made up of 15 amino acids. Trimming removed 0 bases from V and 7 bases from J; junction bases left unmatched: 5. Per the germline V gene, CDR1 is SGDLS and CDR2 is YYNGEE. The CDR3 nucleotides are TGTGCCAGCAGCGTAGTTAGCGGGAGATTAAATGAGCAGTTCTTC. It specifies CASSVVSGRLNEQFF.

The sample holds a few counts of this clonotype. The chain uses TRBV9 and TRBJ1-2, with a tentative D call TRBD1 (6 bases). CDR1 is SGDLS and CDR2 is YYNGEE in the germline V gene. This CDR3 is built from 15 residues. Trimming took 2 bases from V and 4 from J, leaving 15 bases between them. CDR3 amino acids: CASSVGTHQSYGYTF. The CDR3 region has the DNA TGTGCCAGCAGCGTTGGGACACACCAGAGCTATGGCTACACCTTC.

The V gene is TRBV7-2, the J gene TRBJ2-1; perhaps TRBD1 as D (5 bases). This CDR3 contains 14 residues. V was cut by 1 base and J by 5 bases, with 9 bases left in between. The V gene's germline CDR1 is SGHTA and CDR2 FQGNSA. CDR3 amino acids: CASSLVGRNNEQFF. The CDR3 DNA is TGTGCCAGCAGCTTAGTGGGGCGTAACAATGAGCAGTTCTTC.

This clonotype was seen repeatedly, ten times or more. CDR3 sequence reads: CASSFAGANTGELFF. The CDR3 DNA reads TGTGCCAGCAGCTTTGCGGGAGCGAACACCGGGGAGCTGTTTTTT. V is TRBV28 and J is TRBJ2-2, with 7 bases fitting TRBD2. V dropped 6 bases and J dropped 0; count of bases not matched to a gene: 4. Per germline, CDR1 MDHEN and CDR2 SYDVKM. There are 15 residues in the CDR3.

In this sample, this clonotype turned up a few times. A much larger clonotype is one base distant, so this may be a read error. The final CDR3 position lacks the conserved phenylalanine or tryptophan, pointing to a likely read error. The chain has TRBV28 and TRBJ1-2, with TRBD1 matching 11 bases. CDR1 is MDHEN, CDR2 SYDVKM, per germline. This CDR3 is 15 amino acids long. V trimming: 7 bases; J trimming: 1 base; junction bases outside the gene matches: 5. The DNA of the CDR3 is TGTGCCAGCACCGAGGACAGGGGGCATAACTATGGCTACACCTCC. Translation: CASTEDRGHNYGYTS.

The V and J genes are TRBV25-1 and TRBJ2-6; D perhaps matches TRBD2 (6 bases). Germline loops: CDR1 MGHDK, CDR2 SYGVNS. The CDR3 is 17 amino acids. V was trimmed by 1 base and J by 0 bases, leaving 10 bases between them. The CDR3 DNA is TGTGCCAGCAGTGAATGGGACGGGAGCTCTGGGGCCAACGTCCTGACTTTC. Its translation is CASSEWDGSSGANVLTF.

In this sample, this clonotype turned up many times. J is TRBJ2-5 and V is TRBV2; 11 nucleotides align to TRBD2. CDR1 and CDR2 (germline): SNHLY, FYNNEI. With 6 bases clipped from V and 5 bases from J, the junction kept 11 bases outside the gene matches. This CDR3 is built from 16 residues. CDR3 sequence (DNA): TGTGCCAGCAGGCGTAGCGGGAGGGCCTTTCTGGAGACCCAGTACTTC. It specifies CASRRSGRAFLETQYF.

This clonotype was found a few times. The chain carries TRBV2 and TRBJ2-6, with D perhaps TRBD1 or TRBD2 (5 bases each). Germline V gives CDR1 SNHLY, CDR2 FYNNEI. This CDR3 contains 17 residues. V dropped 2 bases and J dropped 0 bases, with 11 bases sitting between them. The CDR3 protein is CASSERGRRSGANVLTF. The CDR3 DNA sequence: TGTGCCAGCAGTGAACGGGGACGCCGCTCTGGGGCCAACGTCCTGACTTTC.

The table lists this clonotype with many counts. The chain links TRBV29-1 to TRBJ1-2; D is perhaps TRBD1 (5 bases). The CDR3 spans 13 residues. Germline-derived CDR1 and CDR2 are SQVTM and ANQGSEA. V dropped 1 base and J dropped 3 bases, with 9 bases sitting between them. The CDR3 reads CSVEGGNYYGYTF. The CDR3 DNA is TGCAGCGTTGAAGGGGGCAACTACTATGGCTACACCTTC.

This clonotype was counted many times. DNA for the CDR3: TGTGCCAGCAGCCAATCCGGGACAGCTCCCTATGGCTACACCTTC. This codes for CASSQSGTAPYGYTF. This chain uses TRBV3-1 with TRBJ1-2; 7 bases agree with TRBD1. J lost 4 bases, V lost 2 bases, and 7 bases had no gene match. There are 15 residues in the CDR3. The germline V gene has CDR1 LGHDT and CDR2 YNNKEL (reference sequence). The variable domain in full, with the rest retrieved from reference TRBV3-1 and TRBJ1-2, is DTAVSQTPKYLVTQMGNDKSIKCEQNLGHDTMYWYKQDSKKFLKIMFSYNNKELIINETVPNRFSPKSPDKAHLNLHINSLELGDSAVYFCASSQSGTAPYGYTFGSGTRLTVV.